These 13 T cell receptor beta chains originate from one sample sequenced in a study of cytomegalovirus exposure and HLA in healthy donors. PCR used 60 Vbeta primers and 13 Jbeta primers. Profiling relied on immunoSEQ multiplex PCR, and the TCRdb table lists in-frame clones only, not all of them. The repertoire holds fewer than 350,000 clones, around 90% seen once, with about 2.3% in the top ten. The sequenced sample consisted of PBMCs. Receptors were obtained from a woman under 30 in good health and CMV-seronegative.

V usage is TRBV5-6 and J usage is TRBJ1-2; D possibly corresponds to TRBD1 (5 bases). Deletions cut 2 bases from V and 4 bases from J, with 12 bases between. Germline CDR1 SGHDT, CDR2 YYEEEE. This CDR3 spans 14 amino acids. The CDR3 region is CASSFSGRAYGYTF. The CDR3 DNA reads TGTGCCAGCAGCTTTTCCGGCAGGGCCTATGGCTACACCTTC.

This clone was counted only a few times. This chain links TRBV5-1 with TRBJ1-1; tentative D call: TRBD1 (6 bases). V was cut by 2 bases and J by 6 bases, with 14 bases left in between. Germline V gene data show CDR1 as SGHRS and CDR2 as YFSETQ. CDR3 length: 14 residues. The CDR3 DNA reads as TGCGCCAGCAGCTTCATGAACAGGGACCCTGAAGCTTTCTTT. Its protein is CASSFMNRDPEAFF.

The chain has TRBV5-4 and TRBJ2-1; 10 positions match TRBD2. The CDR3 extends over 15 amino acids. The ends lost 5 bases at V and 4 bases at J; junction bases unmatched: 6. The germline V gene encodes CDR1 SGHNT and CDR2 YYREEE (reference sequence). CDR3 loop: CASSFSGGAYNEQFF. CDR3 coding DNA: TGTGCCAGCAGTTTCAGCGGGGGGGCTTACAATGAGCAGTTCTTC.

This chain connects TRBV5-1 to TRBJ2-3; 10 nucleotides agree with TRBD1. Trimming removed 2 bases from V and 3 bases from J; junction bases left unmatched: 9. The germline gives CDR1 SGHRS, CDR2 YFSETQ. This CDR3 comprises 17 residues. CDR3 DNA: TGCGCCAGCAGCTTCGCCGGACAGGGGGGTTGGACAGATACGCAGTATTTT. It is translated as CASSFAGQGGWTDTQYF.

This chain connects TRBV9 to TRBJ2-4; TRBD2 matches 11 bases. Germline trimming cut 2 bases from V and 7 bases from J; bases unmatched to any gene: 5. The CDR3 runs to 15 residues. Germline V gives CDR1 SGDLS, CDR2 YYNGEE. CDR3 DNA sequence: TGTGCCAGCAGCGTTAGCGGGGGGGCCGGGAACATTCAGTACTTC. Translation gives CASSVSGGAGNIQYF.

V and J are TRBV5-4 and TRBJ1-1, with TRBD1 matching 8 bases. Trimming cost V 5 bases and J 3 bases; bases outside gene matches: 6. Germline lookup yields CDR1 SGHNT and CDR2 YYREEE (reference sequence). The CDR3 is 14 residues long. CDR3 sequence (DNA): TGTGCCAGCAGACCTAAGGACAGGGACACTGAAGCTTTCTTT. Amino acids: CASRPKDRDTEAFF.

V usage is TRBV6-6 and J usage is TRBJ1-5; D remains ambiguous. The CDR3 is made up of 14 amino acids. V was clipped by 5 bases and J by 4 bases, with 12 bases between them. Germline V CDR1 and CDR2: MNHNY, SVGAGI (reference sequence). The CDR3 is CASSITSGNQPQHF. CDR3 nucleotides: TGTGCCAGCAGTATCACATCGGGGAATCAGCCCCAGCATTTT.

This chain links TRBV19 with TRBJ2-7, with a possible D match to TRBD1 (6 bases). From germline, CDR1 is LNHDA and CDR2 SQIVND (reference sequence). V was clipped by 3 bases and J by 7 bases, with 13 bases between them. The CDR3 loop spans 13 amino acids. The CDR3 DNA reads TGTGCCAGTAGTATCAACAGGGTTGGTGAGCAGTACTTC. Its protein is CASSINRVGEQYF.

The chain joins TRBV2 to TRBJ2-1; 8 bases fit TRBD1. The CDR3 runs 16 residues. Germline CDR1 reads SNHLY; CDR2 reads FYNNEI. With 6 bases clipped from V and 5 bases from J, the junction kept 12 bases outside the gene matches. The CDR3 DNA follows: TGTGCCAGCAGGGGGCCCCGGACAGGGAACCACAATGAGCAGTTCTTC. It translates to CASRGPRTGNHNEQFF.

The chain recombines TRBV2 with TRBJ1-4; 9 bases agree with TRBD1. The CDR3 has 18 residues. Per germline, CDR1 SNHLY and CDR2 FYNNEI. V shed 7 bases and J 2 bases; nucleotides not matched to a gene: 14. This CDR3 is CASMMSRDRVGTNEKLFF. The CDR3 DNA reads TGTGCCAGCATGATGAGCCGGGACAGGGTTGGTACTAATGAAAAACTGTTTTTT.

As regards this clone: Additional DNA sequences in this sample encode the identical CDR3. The CDR3 sequence is CATLGSEVGTGVQSPGNSPLHF. DNA for the CDR3: TGTGCCACCCTCGGATCGGAGGTGGGGACAGGGGTTCAGTCACCGGGTAATTCACCCCTCCACTTT. The chain couples TRBV19 to TRBJ1-6, with TRBD1 matching 10 bases. CDR3 length: 22 residues. Germline V gene lookup returns CDR1 LNHDA and CDR2 SQIVND (reference sequence). The V gene end was trimmed by 10 bases and the J gene end by 6 bases; junction bases not matched to a gene: 30.

For this clone: Other DNA sequences in this sample translate to the same CDR3. The rearrangement uses TRBV18 and TRBJ1-5; TRBD1 might be the D (6 bases). This CDR3 comprises 14 residues. The V end lost 2 bases, the J end lost 2 bases, and 7 bases lay between the germline ends. Germline V gene sequence: CDR1 KGHSH, CDR2 LQKENI. The CDR3 protein is CASSPRQGNQPQHF. CDR3 in DNA: TGTGCCAGCTCACCAAGACAGGGCAATCAGCCCCAGCATTTT.

The chain links TRBV29-1 to TRBJ2-2; 7 bases agree with TRBD1. The V gene end was trimmed by 7 bases and the J gene end by 5 bases; junction bases not matched to a gene: 7. This CDR3 comprises 13 residues. Per the germline V gene, CDR1 is SQVTM and CDR2 is ANQGSEA. The CDR3 DNA is TGCAGCGCTTTCCTACAGGGGACCGGGGAGCTGTTTTTT. Its protein product is CSAFLQGTGELFF.